Given below is one T cell receptor beta chain in context. The antigen remains undetermined. The sample originates from a study of a mutant IDH1 vaccine in newly diagnosed glioma. Documented time point: baseline, week 1 (first vaccination visit). Treatment: pre-vaccination baseline after standard-of-care therapy. Measured with immunoSEQ multiplex PCR; TCRdb has only the in-frame clones, and not every one. The table lists tens of thousands of clones, 80% to 90% of them singletons. Per the germline V gene, CDR1 is SGHVS and CDR2 is FQNEAQ. CDR3 length equals 14 residues. The V end lost 5 bases, the J end lost 2 bases, and 12 bases lay between the germline ends. Findings and caveats of the study: Among all patients, vaccine-induced immune responses occurred in around 95%.

The chain employs TRBV7-8 and TRBJ1-2; D not certain. This specimen consisted of PBMCs, obtained from a glioma patient treated with radiotherapy, temozolomide or both. The receptor's source is a woman between 35 and 50 years old with glioma. DNA for the CDR3: TGTGCCAGCAGCACCCAGCCACCCAACTATGGCTACACCTTC. It codes for CASSTQPPNYGYTF. Full variable domain (remainder filled in from reference TRBV7-8 and TRBJ1-2): GAGVSQSPRYKVAKRGQDVALRCDPISGHVSLFWYQQALGQGPEFLTYFQNEAQLDKSGLPSDRFFAERPEGSVSTLKIQRTQQEDSAVYLCASSTQPPNYGYTFGSGTRLTVV.